This T cell receptor (beta chain) was found in a study of T cell repertoires in cytomegalovirus infection. Study in general: CMV infection and matching HLA type were both indicated by public TCR beta signatures. Notes on the study in general: CMV-specific TCR beta clonotypes restricted by HLA-C were the ones dominating the ex vivo response. Identification of carriers of CMV plus the relevant HLA was performed using cumulative public TCR beta family frequency.

Remarks on this clonotype: Antigen specificity is unknown.

The CDR3 is 14 residues long. Losses at the gene ends were 6 bases for V and 6 bases for J; bases not matched to a gene: 6. Germline CDR1 reads SNHLY; CDR2 reads FYNNEI. TCRdb re-called the reads through MiXCR, storing one row per CDR3 protein. The sample lists over 450,000 distinct CDR3 sequences; roughly 10% were seen once. The sample taken for sequencing was PBMCs. The receptor was derived from a human donor in good health (CMV status not recorded). Some clones in this sample may be carry-over from other donors' samples. This chain joins TRBV2 and TRBJ2-7, with 12 bases matching TRBD1. This CDR3 is CASRGDRGRIEQYF. CDR3 DNA: TGTGCCAGCAGGGGGGACAGGGGGCGGATCGAGCAGTACTTC.